These 30 T cell receptor beta chains were all obtained from the same sample, sequenced in a study of blood T cells in healthy people across ages. PCR was performed a second time for about 7 to 12 cycles using a sample-barcoded 5' primer and a J-beta primer mix. MiXCR, run by TCRdb on the 5' RACE reads, gives a single entry per CDR3 protein. The table lists approximately 770,000 distinct CDR3 sequences, over 45% of them singletons, with 20% to 25% in the top ten. The sample taken for sequencing was blood. The receptor source for this set is a man aged 25 to 45 in good health.

The V call is TRBV5-1, the J call TRBJ2-7, with TRBD1 matching over 8 bases. Germline loops: CDR1 SGHRS, CDR2 YFSETQ. CDR3 length: 14 amino acids. With V trimmed by 6 bases and J by 7 bases, 12 bases remained unmatched. This CDR3 is CASNLQGASNEQYF. CDR3 in DNA: TGCGCCAGCAACCTTCAGGGGGCGAGTAATGAGCAGTACTTC.

The V gene is TRBV20-1, the J gene TRBJ2-5; D not certain. V was trimmed by 3 bases and J by 4 bases, leaving 12 bases between them. Germline V gene sequence: CDR1 DFQATT, CDR2 SNEGSKA (reference sequence). The CDR3 runs 13 residues. CDR3 DNA sequence: TGCAGTGCTAGCCCAGGCCCAAGAGAGACCCAGTACTTC. It codes for CSASPGPRETQYF.

This chain joins TRBV5-5 and TRBJ2-7, with D maybe TRBD1 (6 bases). The tail of the sequence fits TRBJ2-5 better, so the J call may be wrong. The CDR3 has 17 residues. Germline values: CDR1 SGHKS, CDR2 YYEKEE (reference sequence). The chain's CDR3 is CASSLSTGGLPGETQYF. CDR3 coding DNA: TGTGCCAGCAGCTTGTCGACAGGCGGACTGCCGGGTGAGACCCAGTACTTC.

The CDR3 sequence is CASSLIRSFYGYTF. CDR3 DNA: TGTGCCAGCAGTTTAATCCGGAGTTTCTATGGCTACACCTTC. The chain joins TRBV12-3 or TRBV12-4 to TRBJ1-2; D gene uncertain. Trimming pared 2 bases from V and 4 bases from J, leaving 11 bases between. The CDR3 covers 14 residues.

The chain is built from TRBV12-3 or TRBV12-4 and TRBJ2-1, with D hard to call. Trimming took 4 bases from V and 6 from J, leaving 22 bases between them. The CDR3 is 17 amino acids. Written as DNA, the CDR3 is TGTGCCAGCAGTTCCCTCGACATTCCCCTAGTGCCCAATGAGCAGTTCTTC. Translated: CASSSLDIPLVPNEQFF.

This clonotype showed up just a few times. This rearrangement joins TRBV7-9 to TRBJ1-3; the D is unclear. V was trimmed by 2 bases and J by 0 bases, leaving 5 bases between them. Germline CDR1 SEHNR, CDR2 FQNEAQ (reference sequence). This CDR3 contains 14 residues. The CDR3 bases are TGTGCCAGCAGCTTACTGGGCTCTGGAAACACCATATATTTT. Protein: CASSLLGSGNTIYF. The variable domain in full, completed from reference TRBV7-9 and TRBJ1-3, reads DTGVSQNPRHKITKRGQNVTFRCDPISEHNRLYWYRQTLGQGPEFLTYFQNEAQLEKSRLLSDRFSAERPKGSFSTLEIQRTEQGDSAMYLCASSLLGSGNTIYFGEGSWLTVV.

This clonotype was detected once. This CDR3 is CSASETGNLGYTF. The CDR3 DNA reads as TGCAGTGCTAGCGAGACAGGGAATTTGGGCTACACCTTC. The V and J genes are TRBV20-1 and TRBJ1-2; TRBD1 aligns across 7 bases. The V and J ends lost 3 bases and 8 bases, in that order; junction bases with no gene match: 9. The CDR3 covers 13 residues. Germline CDR1 is DFQATT and CDR2 is SNEGSKA (reference sequence).

This clonotype was observed at least ten times. This chain links TRBV4-3 with TRBJ2-4; D not certain. CDR1 and CDR2 from the germline V gene are LGHNA and YSLEER. This CDR3 is built from 12 residues. Trimming pared 1 base from V and 8 bases from J, leaving 6 bases between. CDR3 residues: CASSQVGDIQYF. The CDR3 DNA reads as TGCGCCAGCAGCCAAGTTGGGGACATTCAGTACTTC.

This clonotype was seen a handful of times. The chain has TRBV28 and TRBJ2-1; D ambiguous. Germline assignment: CDR1 MDHEN and CDR2 SYDVKM. Trimming took off 6 bases at V and 2 bases at J, with 17 bases between the two ends. CDR3 size: 16 residues. The CDR3 DNA reads as TGTGCCAGCAGGCCTCCAGAGTTCTGGGCCTACAATGAGCAGTTCTTC. It is translated as CASRPPEFWAYNEQFF.

The chain recombines TRBV7-2 with TRBJ2-4; 9 bases line up with TRBD1. The CDR3 loop spans 15 amino acids. Germline V gives CDR1 SGHTA, CDR2 FQGNSA. Trimming cost V 5 bases and J 7 bases; bases outside gene matches: 9. This CDR3 reads CASSPDGQGWNIQYF. The CDR3 DNA follows: TGTGCCAGCAGCCCTGATGGACAGGGGTGGAACATTCAGTACTTC.

This sequence joins TRBV19 and TRBJ2-1, with D perhaps matching TRBD2 (5 bases). The last part of the DNA fits TRBJ2-7 better; the J call may be wrong. The germline CDR1 and CDR2 sequences are LNHDA and SQIVND (reference sequence). The CDR3 has 12 amino acids. The CDR3 DNA follows: TGTGCCAGTAGTATATCGGGGAACGAGCAGTACTTC. It codes for CASSISGNEQYF.

The rearrangement links TRBV20-1 to TRBJ2-7; D not certain. This CDR3 is 15 amino acids long. Germline CDR1 is DFQATT and CDR2 is SNEGSKA (reference sequence). Between the trimmed V and J ends, which lost 4 bases and 0 bases, there was a span of 16 bases. CDR3 sequence (DNA): TGCAGTGCTACCCCAAGCGCCCTGAGCTCCTACGAGCAGTACTTC. Protein product: CSATPSALSSYEQYF.

This sequence joins TRBV10-2 and TRBJ2-1, with D unresolved. Trimming stripped 2 bases from V and 6 bases from J, with 5 bases between. The length of the CDR3 is 12 residues. Germline CDR1 and CDR2: WSHSY and SAAADI. This CDR3 reads CASSERRNEQFF. Written as DNA, the CDR3 is TGCGCCAGCAGTGAGAGGCGCAATGAGCAGTTCTTC.

The CDR3 nucleotides are TGTGCCAGCAGCTTAGAGCTAGCGGGACGGGAGACGCAGTATTTT. This translates into CASSLELAGRETQYF. This chain uses TRBV11-2 with TRBJ2-3, with 9 nucleotides matching TRBD2. The CDR3 loop spans 15 amino acids. V was clipped by 0 bases and J by 9 bases; unmatched bases: 7. In germline, CDR1 is SGHAT, CDR2 FQNNGV.

J is TRBJ2-7 and V is TRBV4-1, with TRBD2 matching over 13 bases. This CDR3 spans 17 amino acids. V lost 1 base, J lost 0 bases, and 3 bases stayed unmatched. Germline values: CDR1 MGHRA, CDR2 YSYEKL. CDR3 in DNA: TGCGCCAGCAGCCAAGGACTAGCGGGGGGCCTCTCCTACGAGCAGTACTTC. As protein: CASSQGLAGGLSYEQYF.

The chain recombines TRBV20-1 with TRBJ1-5; 11 bases map to TRBD1. With 8 bases clipped from V and 6 bases from J, the junction kept 3 bases outside the gene matches. Germline assignment: CDR1 DFQATT and CDR2 SNEGSKA (reference sequence). This CDR3 is built from 12 residues. The CDR3 DNA reads as TGCAGTTCCGGGACAGGGGGTCAGCCCCAGCATTTT. It specifies CSSGTGGQPQHF.

This clonotype has just a few counts. This chain joins TRBV28 and TRBJ2-7, with 13 bases that match TRBD2. The CDR3 loop spans 15 amino acids. The germline V gene has CDR1 MDHEN and CDR2 SYDVKM. The trim removed 7 bases at V and 6 bases at J, leaving 9 bases unmatched. The CDR3 coding sequence is TGTGCCAGCACTCAATGGACTAGCGGGAGCCGCGAGCAGTACTTC. Protein: CASTQWTSGSREQYF.

V usage is TRBV13 and J usage is TRBJ2-3; the match to TRBD2 covers 9 bases. J was trimmed by 4 bases and V by 5 bases; bases with no gene match: 7. The CDR3 has 15 residues. Germline lookup yields CDR1 PRHDT and CDR2 FYEKMQ (reference sequence). In DNA form, the CDR3 reads TGTGCCAGCAGCGGCGGGGGGGCGGAGGCAGATACGCAGTATTTT. This encodes CASSGGGAEADTQYF.

V and J are TRBV3-1 and TRBJ2-5; D not certain. This CDR3 contains 13 residues. Germline CDR1 is LGHDT and CDR2 is YNNKEL (reference sequence). The V and J ends lost 1 base and 4 bases respectively, with 7 bases between them. The CDR3 sequence is CASSQGMTETQYF. The CDR3 coding sequence is TGTGCCAGCAGCCAAGGGATGACAGAGACCCAGTACTTC.

This sequence joins TRBV5-4 and TRBJ1-2; 8 bases line up with TRBD1. Germline CDR1 and CDR2: SGHNT and YYREEE (reference sequence). Trimming removed 7 bases from V and 5 bases from J; junction bases left unmatched: 7. This CDR3 has 13 amino acids. This CDR3 reads CASLGQGDYGYTF. The CDR3 nucleotides read TGTGCCAGCCTCGGACAGGGCGATTATGGCTACACCTTC.

The gene calls are TRBV4-2 and TRBJ2-7, with 9 bases aligning to TRBD2. Germline loops: CDR1 LGHNA, CDR2 YNFKEQ. Trimming at V came to 9 bases and at J to 5 bases, leaving 8 bases not matched to a gene. The CDR3 is made up of 13 amino acids. The CDR3 protein is CASAERGADEQYF. The CDR3 DNA reads as TGTGCCAGTGCGGAGCGGGGGGCCGACGAGCAGTACTTC.

The rearrangement uses TRBV7-6 and TRBJ2-7; either TRBD1 or TRBD2 may supply D (5 bases each). There are 15 residues in the CDR3. The germline V gene has CDR1 SGHVS and CDR2 FNYEAQ. Between the trimmed V and J ends, which lost 2 bases and 4 bases, there was a span of 15 bases. CDR3 nucleotide sequence: TGTGCCAGCAGCTTAAGGGGAGACAGCCCTTACGAGCAGTACTTC. This sequence encodes CASSLRGDSPYEQYF.

The chain combines TRBV6-6 with TRBJ2-1, with D tentatively TRBD1 or TRBD2 (5 bases each). The CDR3 loop spans 14 amino acids. V lost 6 bases, J lost 9 bases, and 18 bases lay in between. Germline V CDR1 and CDR2: MNHNY, SVGAGI (reference sequence). CDR3 DNA: TGTGCCAGCAGGCCCCCGGGACGCACGGTTGAGCAGTTCTTC. It codes for CASRPPGRTVEQFF.

Comments on this clonotype: A junction end diverges from the germline sequence, so it may reflect a read error. This rearrangement joins TRBV15 to TRBJ1-2, with D possibly TRBD1 on 6 matching bases. The germline gives CDR1 LNHNV, CDR2 YYDKDF (reference sequence). The CDR3 is 16 residues long. The CDR3 protein is CATRRGGIITNYGYTF. The CDR3 region has the DNA TGTGCCACCAGAAGAGGGGGAATTATAACTAACTATGGCTACACCTTC.

This clonotype was detected once. The rearrangement links TRBV20-1 to TRBJ1-1, with D unresolved. From germline, CDR1 is DFQATT and CDR2 SNEGSKA (reference sequence). V shed 2 bases and J shed 0 bases, with 13 bases lying between them. The length of the CDR3 is 15 residues. CDR3 in amino acids: CSARWQFAVNTEAFF. CDR3 nucleotide sequence: TGCAGTGCTAGATGGCAGTTCGCGGTGAACACTGAAGCTTTCTTT.

This sequence joins TRBV14 and TRBJ2-7, with 7 bases that match TRBD2. The CDR3 consists of 13 residues. CDR1 and CDR2 (germline): SGHDN, FVKESK. The junction had 9 bases not matched to a gene; V was cut back by 4 bases and J by 9 bases. The CDR3 loop is CASSLLTSAGQYF. CDR3 sequence (DNA): TGTGCCAGCAGCCTTCTCACTAGCGCAGGGCAGTACTTC. The full variable domain, with the rest looked up from reference TRBV14 and TRBJ2-7, is EAGVTQFPSHSVIEKGQTVTLRCDPISGHDNLYWYRRVMGKEIKFLLHFVKESKQDESGMPNNRFLAERTGGTYSTLKVQPAELEDSGVYFCASSLLTSAGQYFGPGTRLTVT.

The gene calls are TRBV6-2 or TRBV6-3 and TRBJ2-3; the D gene is possibly TRBD2 (5 bases). With 6 bases removed from V and 0 bases from J, the gap between germline ends came to 13 bases. Germline lookup yields CDR1 MNHEY and CDR2 SVGEGT. This CDR3 contains 15 residues. The CDR3 sequence: CASSEGAASTDTQYF. DNA for the CDR3: TGTGCCAGCAGCGAAGGAGCGGCTAGCACAGATACGCAGTATTTT.

The chain employs TRBV11-2 and TRBJ2-4; possible D gene TRBD1, 6 bases. The end of the DNA fits TRBJ2-7 better, so the J call may be wrong. The length of the CDR3 is 14 residues. Germline V CDR1 and CDR2: SGHAT, FQNNGV. The CDR3 DNA reads TGTGCCAGCAGCACAGGGTCTACCCCCTACGAGCAGTACTTC. This sequence encodes CASSTGSTPYEQYF.

This clonotype was seen a few times. The chain couples TRBV29-1 to TRBJ2-1; 11 bases are shared with TRBD2. Germline assignment: CDR1 SQVTM and CDR2 ANQGSEA. This CDR3 is built from 13 residues. V shed 7 bases, J shed 5 bases, and the junction held 4 bases outside the gene matches. For the CDR3, the DNA is TGCAGCGCCGGGACTAGCGGAGACAATGAGCAGTTCTTC. This codes for CSAGTSGDNEQFF.

The J gene is TRBJ1-1, the V gene TRBV27; D is undetermined. The CDR3 length is 13 residues. Trimming removed 2 bases at V and 1 base at J, with 5 bases between. Per the germline V gene, CDR1 is MNHEY and CDR2 is SMNVEV (reference sequence). CDR3 residues: CASSLLGNTEAFF. The CDR3 region has the DNA TGTGCCAGCAGTTTACTCGGGAACACTGAAGCTTTCTTT.